The T cell receptor beta chain described here comes from a study of T-cell memory formation after mild COVID-19. The CDR3 loop spans 16 amino acids. V trimming: 3 bases; J trimming: 4 bases; junction bases outside the gene matches: 5. The V gene's germline CDR1 is LNHDA and CDR2 SQIVND (reference sequence). This clonotype was counted a few times. Its antigen is not known. MiXCR, applied by TCRdb to the 5' RACE reads, yields one record per CDR3 protein. The sample includes 450,000 or so distinct CDR3 sequences, 20% of them seen just once. Regarding the study as a whole: Whereas later expanders leaned CD4+, clones contracting day 15 to 85 showed a balanced CD4/CD8 makeup. Researchers found some responding clones in pre-infection memory, a sign that cross-reactive memory joined.

The sequence was obtained from an adult woman who had mild COVID-19 (a few samples of this study predate the infection). Cell type and time point are not known. This chain joins TRBV19 and TRBJ1-5, with TRBD1 identical over 11 bases. The sequenced sample was PBMCs or a T cell subset sorted from them (not recorded which). The CDR3 coding sequence is TGTGCCAGTAGTATCCGGGACAGGGGGTTTAATCAGCCCCAGCATTTT. Translation gives CASSIRDRGFNQPQHF. The full variable domain, in which reference TRBV19 and TRBJ1-5 provide the parts outside the CDR3, is DGGITQSPKYLFRKEGQNVTLSCEQNLNHDAMYWYRQDPGQGLRLIYYSQIVNDFQKGDIAEGYSVSREKKESFPLTVTSAQKNPTAFYLCASSIRDRGFNQPQHFGDGTRLSIL.